This T cell receptor beta chain was identified during a study of early T cells in non-severe SARS-CoV-2 infection. Overall study context: Sequencing targeted bulk RNA from unsorted whole blood, leaving chains unpaired.

In its sample, this clonotype was seen many times. As part of library construction, unique molecular identifiers were attached to individual cDNA molecules. TCRdb itself ran the 5' RACE reads through MiXCR, one entry per CDR3 protein. This sample carries approximately 50,000 distinct CDR3 sequences, roughly 8.8% of them seen once, and the ten largest clones take around 14%. CDR1 and CDR2 from the germline V gene are SNHLY and FYNNEI. Trimming left V 2 bases short and J 5 bases short, with 15 bases between. The length of the CDR3 is 15 residues. The sequence was obtained from an adult who was a healthcare worker with PCR-confirmed SARS-CoV-2 infection or an uninfected control (not recorded which). The sequencing input was whole blood. The chain couples TRBV2 to TRBJ1-2; no definite D call. The CDR3: CASSESPWSGYGYTF. The CDR3 DNA follows: TGTGCCAGCAGTGAATCGCCGTGGAGTGGTTATGGCTACACCTTC.